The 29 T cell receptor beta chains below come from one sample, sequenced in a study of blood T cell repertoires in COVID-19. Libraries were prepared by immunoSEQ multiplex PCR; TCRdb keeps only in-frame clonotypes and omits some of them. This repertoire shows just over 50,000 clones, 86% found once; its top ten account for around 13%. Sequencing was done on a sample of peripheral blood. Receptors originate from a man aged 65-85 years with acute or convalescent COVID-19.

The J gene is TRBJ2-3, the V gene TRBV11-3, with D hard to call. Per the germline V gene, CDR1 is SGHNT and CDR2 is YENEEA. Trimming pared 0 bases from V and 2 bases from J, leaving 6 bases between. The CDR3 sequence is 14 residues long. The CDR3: CASSLERHTDTQYF. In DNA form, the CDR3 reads TGTGCCAGCAGCTTAGAACGACACACAGATACGCAGTATTTT.

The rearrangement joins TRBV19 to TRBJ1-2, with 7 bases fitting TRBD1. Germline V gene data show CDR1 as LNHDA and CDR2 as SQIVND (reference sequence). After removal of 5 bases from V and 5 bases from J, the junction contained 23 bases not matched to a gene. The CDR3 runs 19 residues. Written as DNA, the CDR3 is TGTGCCAGTAGTGTCCGACAGGGCCTGAGAGGTCACAATGGGTATGGCTACACCTTC. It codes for CASSVRQGLRGHNGYGYTF.

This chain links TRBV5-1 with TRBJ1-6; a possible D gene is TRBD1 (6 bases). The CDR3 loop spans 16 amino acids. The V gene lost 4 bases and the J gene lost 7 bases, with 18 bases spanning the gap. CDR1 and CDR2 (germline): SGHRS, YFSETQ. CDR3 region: CASSRRQAALNSPLHF. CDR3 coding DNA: TGCGCCAGCAGCCGAAGACAGGCGGCATTAAATTCACCCCTCCACTTT.

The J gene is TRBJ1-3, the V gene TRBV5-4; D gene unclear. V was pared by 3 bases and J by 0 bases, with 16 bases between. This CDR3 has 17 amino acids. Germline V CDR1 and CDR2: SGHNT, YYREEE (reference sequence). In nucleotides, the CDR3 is TGTGCCAGCAGCTCGCGGCCTTTAGGAGACTCTGGAAACACCATATATTTT. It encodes CASSSRPLGDSGNTIYF.

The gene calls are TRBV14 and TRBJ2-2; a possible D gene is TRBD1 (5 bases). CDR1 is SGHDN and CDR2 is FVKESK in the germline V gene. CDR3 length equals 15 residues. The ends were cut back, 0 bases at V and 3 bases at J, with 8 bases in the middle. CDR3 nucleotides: TGTGCCAGCAGCCAAGATGCAGGGTACACCGGGGAGCTGTTTTTT. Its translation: CASSQDAGYTGELFF.

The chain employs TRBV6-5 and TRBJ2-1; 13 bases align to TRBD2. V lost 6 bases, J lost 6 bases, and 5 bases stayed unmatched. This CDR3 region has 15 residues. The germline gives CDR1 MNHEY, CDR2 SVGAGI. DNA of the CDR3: TGTGCCAGCAGGGGACTAGCGGGACTGGGCAATGAGCAGTTCTTC. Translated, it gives CASRGLAGLGNEQFF.

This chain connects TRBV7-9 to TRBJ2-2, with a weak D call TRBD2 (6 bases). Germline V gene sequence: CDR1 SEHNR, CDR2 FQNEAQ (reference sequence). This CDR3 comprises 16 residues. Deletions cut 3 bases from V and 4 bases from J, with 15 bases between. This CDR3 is CASSFGGTEFTGELFF. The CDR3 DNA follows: TGTGCCAGCAGCTTTGGAGGGACGGAGTTCACCGGGGAGCTGTTTTTT.

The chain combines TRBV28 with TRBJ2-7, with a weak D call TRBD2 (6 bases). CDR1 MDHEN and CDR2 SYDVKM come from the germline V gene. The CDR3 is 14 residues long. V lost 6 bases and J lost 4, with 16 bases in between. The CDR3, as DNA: TGTGCCAGCAGGGGGAGGATTAGCGGTTACGAGCAGTACGTC. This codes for CASRGRISGYEQYV.

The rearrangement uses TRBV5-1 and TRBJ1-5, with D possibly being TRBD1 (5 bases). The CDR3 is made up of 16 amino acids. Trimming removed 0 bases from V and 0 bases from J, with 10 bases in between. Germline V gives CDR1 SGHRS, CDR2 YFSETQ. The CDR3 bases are TGCGCCAGCAGCTTGGGGGCAGGGCCTAGCAATCAGCCCCAGCATTTT. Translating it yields CASSLGAGPSNQPQHF.

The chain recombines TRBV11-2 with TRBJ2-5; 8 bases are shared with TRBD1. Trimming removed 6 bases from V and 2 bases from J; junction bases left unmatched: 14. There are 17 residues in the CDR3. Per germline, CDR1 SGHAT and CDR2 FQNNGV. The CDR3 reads CASRSLQGTGAQETQYF. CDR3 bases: TGTGCCAGCAGATCCCTTCAGGGGACAGGAGCTCAAGAGACCCAGTACTTC.

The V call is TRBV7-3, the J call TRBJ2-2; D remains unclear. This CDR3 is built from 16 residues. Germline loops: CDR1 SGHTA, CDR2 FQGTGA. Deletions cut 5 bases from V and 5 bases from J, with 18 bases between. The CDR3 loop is CASSPLIPGRTGELFF. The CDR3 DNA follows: TGTGCCAGCAGCCCTCTCATCCCAGGTCGGACCGGGGAGCTGTTTTTT.

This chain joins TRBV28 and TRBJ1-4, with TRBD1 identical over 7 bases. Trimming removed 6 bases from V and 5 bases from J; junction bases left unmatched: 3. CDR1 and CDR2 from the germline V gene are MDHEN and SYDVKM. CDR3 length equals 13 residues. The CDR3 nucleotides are TGTGCCAGCAGGGCAGGGGGAAATGAAAAACTGTTTTTT. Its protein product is CASRAGGNEKLFF.

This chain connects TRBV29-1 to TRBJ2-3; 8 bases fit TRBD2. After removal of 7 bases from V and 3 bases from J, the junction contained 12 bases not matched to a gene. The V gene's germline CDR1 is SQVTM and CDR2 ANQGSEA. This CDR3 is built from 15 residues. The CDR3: CSGEKAGGSTDTQYF. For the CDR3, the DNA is TGCAGCGGAGAAAAGGCGGGAGGAAGTACAGATACGCAGTATTTT.

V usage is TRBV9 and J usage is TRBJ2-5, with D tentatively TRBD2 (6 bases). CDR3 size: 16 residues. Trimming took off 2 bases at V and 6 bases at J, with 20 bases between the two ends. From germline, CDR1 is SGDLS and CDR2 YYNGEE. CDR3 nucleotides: TGTGCCAGCAGCGTCGGGCGGGGATCCGCGGGGAAGACCCAGTACTTC. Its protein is CASSVGRGSAGKTQYF.

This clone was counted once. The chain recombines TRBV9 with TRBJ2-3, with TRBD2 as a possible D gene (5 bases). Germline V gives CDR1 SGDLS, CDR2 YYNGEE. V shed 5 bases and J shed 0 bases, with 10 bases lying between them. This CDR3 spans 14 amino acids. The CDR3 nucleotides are TGTGCCAGCAGGGGAGCCCTTAGCACAGATACGCAGTATTTT. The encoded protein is CASRGALSTDTQYF.

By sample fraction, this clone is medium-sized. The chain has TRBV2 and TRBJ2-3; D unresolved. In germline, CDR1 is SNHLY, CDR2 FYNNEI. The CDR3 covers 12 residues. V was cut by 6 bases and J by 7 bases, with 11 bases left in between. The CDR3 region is CASRNLVNTQYF. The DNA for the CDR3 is TGTGCCAGCAGAAACCTAGTAAATACGCAGTATTTT.

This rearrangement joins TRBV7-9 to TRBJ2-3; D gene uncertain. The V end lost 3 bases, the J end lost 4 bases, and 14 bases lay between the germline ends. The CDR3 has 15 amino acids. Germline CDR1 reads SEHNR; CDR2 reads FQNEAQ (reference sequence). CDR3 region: CASSFVYPEADTQYF. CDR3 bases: TGTGCCAGCAGCTTTGTCTACCCTGAGGCAGATACGCAGTATTTT.

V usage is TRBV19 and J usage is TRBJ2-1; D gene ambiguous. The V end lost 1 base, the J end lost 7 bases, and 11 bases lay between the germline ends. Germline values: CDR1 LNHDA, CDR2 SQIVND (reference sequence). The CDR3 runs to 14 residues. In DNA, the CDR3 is TGTGCCAGTAGTATAGGTAGCAGCCAAAATGAGCAGTTCTTC. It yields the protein CASSIGSSQNEQFF.

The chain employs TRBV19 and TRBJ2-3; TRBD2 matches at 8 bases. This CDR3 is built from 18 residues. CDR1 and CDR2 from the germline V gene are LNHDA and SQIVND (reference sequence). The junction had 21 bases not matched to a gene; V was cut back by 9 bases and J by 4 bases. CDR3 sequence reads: CASKAGFYGRASADTQYF. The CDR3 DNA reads TGTGCCAGCAAAGCCGGTTTCTACGGGAGGGCCTCCGCAGATACGCAGTATTTT.

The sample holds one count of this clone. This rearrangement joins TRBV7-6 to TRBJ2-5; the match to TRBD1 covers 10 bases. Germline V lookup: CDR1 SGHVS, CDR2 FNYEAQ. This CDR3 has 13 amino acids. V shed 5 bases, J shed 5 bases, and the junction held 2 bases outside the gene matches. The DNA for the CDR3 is TGTGCCAGCAGCCGGGACAGGGGTGAGACCCAGTACTTC. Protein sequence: CASSRDRGETQYF.

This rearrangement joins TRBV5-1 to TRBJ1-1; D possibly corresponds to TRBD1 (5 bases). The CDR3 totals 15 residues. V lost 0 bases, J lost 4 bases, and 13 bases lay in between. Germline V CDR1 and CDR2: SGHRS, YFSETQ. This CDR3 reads CASSLGHGGGTEAFF. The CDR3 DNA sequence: TGCGCCAGCAGCTTGGGACACGGCGGGGGCACTGAAGCTTTCTTT. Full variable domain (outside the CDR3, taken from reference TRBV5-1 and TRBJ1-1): KAGVTQTPRYLIKTRGQQVTLSCSPISGHRSVSWYQQTPGQGLQFLFEYFSETQRNKGNFPGRFSGRQFSNSRSEMNVSTLELGDSALYLCASSLGHGGGTEAFFGQGTRLTVV.

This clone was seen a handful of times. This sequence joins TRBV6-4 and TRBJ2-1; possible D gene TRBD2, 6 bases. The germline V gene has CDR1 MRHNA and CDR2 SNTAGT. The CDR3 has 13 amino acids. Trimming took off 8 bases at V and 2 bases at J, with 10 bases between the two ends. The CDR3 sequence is CASSRETYNEQFF. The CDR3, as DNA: TGTGCCAGCTCCCGGGAGACCTACAATGAGCAGTTCTTC.

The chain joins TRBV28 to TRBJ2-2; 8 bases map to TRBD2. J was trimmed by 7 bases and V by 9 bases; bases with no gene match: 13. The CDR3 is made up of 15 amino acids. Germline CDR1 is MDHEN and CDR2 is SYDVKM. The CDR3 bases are TGTGCCAGGACGGGGGGGCTAGGCTTGAGCGGGGAGCTGTTTTTT. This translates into CARTGGLGLSGELFF.

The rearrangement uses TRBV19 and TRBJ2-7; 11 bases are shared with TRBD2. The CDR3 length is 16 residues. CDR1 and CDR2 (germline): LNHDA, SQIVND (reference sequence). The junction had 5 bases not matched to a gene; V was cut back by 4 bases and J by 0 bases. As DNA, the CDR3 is TGTGCCAGTAGTACCCCCGGGACTAGCGGCTCCTACGAGCAGTACTTC. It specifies CASSTPGTSGSYEQYF. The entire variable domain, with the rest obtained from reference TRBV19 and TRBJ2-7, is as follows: DGGITQSPKYLFRKEGQNVTLSCEQNLNHDAMYWYRQDPGQGLRLIYYSQIVNDFQKGDIAEGYSVSREKKESFPLTVTSAQKNPTAFYLCASSTPGTSGSYEQYFGPGTRLTVT.

CDR3 bases: TGTGCCAGCAGCTTCGGGGCTAGCGGTAACAAAAACACCGGGGAGCTGTTTTTT. Amino acids: CASSFGASGNKNTGELFF. V is TRBV5-6 and J is TRBJ2-2; 7 bases match TRBD2. The CDR3 totals 18 residues. The V gene's germline CDR1 is SGHDT and CDR2 YYEEEE. After removal of 2 bases from V and 2 bases from J, the junction contained 12 bases not matched to a gene. Using reference TRBV5-6 and TRBJ2-2 for the parts outside the CDR3, the full variable domain is DAGVTQSPTHLIKTRGQQVTLRCSPKSGHDTVSWYQQALGQGPQFIFQYYEEEERQRGNFPDRFSGHQFPNYSSELNVNALLLGDSALYLCASSFGASGNKNTGELFFGEGSRLTVL.

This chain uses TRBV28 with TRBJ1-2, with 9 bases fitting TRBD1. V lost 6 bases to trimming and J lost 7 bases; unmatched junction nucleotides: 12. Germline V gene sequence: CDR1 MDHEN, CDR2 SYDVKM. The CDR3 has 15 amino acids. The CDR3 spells CASRSRDRAYSGYTF. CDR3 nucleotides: TGTGCCAGCAGATCTAGGGACAGGGCGTATTCTGGCTACACCTTC.

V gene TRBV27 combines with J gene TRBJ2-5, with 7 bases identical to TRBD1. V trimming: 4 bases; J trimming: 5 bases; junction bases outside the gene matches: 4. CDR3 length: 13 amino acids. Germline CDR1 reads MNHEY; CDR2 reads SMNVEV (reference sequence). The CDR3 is CASSSTGWETQYF. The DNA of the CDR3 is TGTGCCAGCAGTTCGACAGGGTGGGAGACCCAGTACTTC.

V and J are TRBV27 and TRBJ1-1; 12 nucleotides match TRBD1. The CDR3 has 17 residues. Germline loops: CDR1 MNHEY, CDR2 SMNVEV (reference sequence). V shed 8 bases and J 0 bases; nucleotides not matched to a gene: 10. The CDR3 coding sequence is TGTGCCAGCGCTTACACCGGGACAGGGGGCATGAACACTGAAGCTTTCTTT. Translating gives CASAYTGTGGMNTEAFF.

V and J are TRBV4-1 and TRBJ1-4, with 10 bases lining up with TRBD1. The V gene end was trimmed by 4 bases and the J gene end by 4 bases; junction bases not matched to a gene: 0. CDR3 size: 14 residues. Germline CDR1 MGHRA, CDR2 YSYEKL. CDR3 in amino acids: CASSRDRGNEKLFF. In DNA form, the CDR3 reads TGCGCCAGCAGCCGGGACAGGGGTAATGAAAAACTGTTTTTT.